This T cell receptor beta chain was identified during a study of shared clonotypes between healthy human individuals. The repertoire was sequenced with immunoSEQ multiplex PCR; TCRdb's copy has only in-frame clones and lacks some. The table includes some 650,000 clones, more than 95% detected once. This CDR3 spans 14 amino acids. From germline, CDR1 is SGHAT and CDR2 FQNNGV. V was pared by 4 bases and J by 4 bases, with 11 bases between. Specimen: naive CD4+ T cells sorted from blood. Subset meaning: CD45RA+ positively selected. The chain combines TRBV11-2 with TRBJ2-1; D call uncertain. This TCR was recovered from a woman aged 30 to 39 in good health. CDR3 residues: CASSSSIEYNEQFF. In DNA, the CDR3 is TGTGCCAGCAGCTCTAGTATTGAGTACAATGAGCAGTTCTTC.